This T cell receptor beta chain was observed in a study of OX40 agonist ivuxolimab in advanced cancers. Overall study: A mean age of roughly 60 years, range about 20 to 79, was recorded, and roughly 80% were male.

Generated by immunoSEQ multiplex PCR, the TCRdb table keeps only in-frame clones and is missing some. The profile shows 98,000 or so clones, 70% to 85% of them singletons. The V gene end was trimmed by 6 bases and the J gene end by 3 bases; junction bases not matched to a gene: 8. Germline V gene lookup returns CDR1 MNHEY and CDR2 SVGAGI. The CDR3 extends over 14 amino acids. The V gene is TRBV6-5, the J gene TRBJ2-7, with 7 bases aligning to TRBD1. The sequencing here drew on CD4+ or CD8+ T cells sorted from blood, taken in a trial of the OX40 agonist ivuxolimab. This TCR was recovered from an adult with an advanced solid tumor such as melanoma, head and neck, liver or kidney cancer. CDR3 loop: CASSNKGQVYEQYF. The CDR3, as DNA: TGTGCCAGCAGCAATAAAGGACAGGTCTACGAGCAGTACTTC.